Following are 27 T cell receptor beta chains from one sample sequenced in a study of blood T cells in healthy people across ages. The authors ran a second PCR of 7 to 11 cycles using a sample-barcoded 5' primer and a J-beta primer mix. A single record per CDR3 protein comes from TCRdb applying MiXCR to the 5' RACE reads. The sample lists 870,000 or so distinct CDR3 sequences; under 30% were seen once. The sample comprised blood. Receptor source: an elderly woman in good health.

This chain connects TRBV7-9 to TRBJ1-2; TRBD1 is a possible D gene (5 bases). The V and J ends lost 1 base and 13 bases respectively, with 13 bases between them. Germline V gene data show CDR1 as SEHNR and CDR2 as FQNEAQ (reference sequence). The CDR3 is 12 amino acids. The CDR3: CASSLEGPLSTF. The CDR3 DNA reads as TGTGCCAGCAGCTTAGAGGGGCCGCTGAGCACCTTC.

This clonotype has at least ten counts. The rearrangement links TRBV20-1 to TRBJ1-6; D is possibly TRBD1 (6 bases). V gave up 2 bases and J gave up 7 bases, with 6 bases separating them. This CDR3 comprises 12 residues. Per the germline V gene, CDR1 is DFQATT and CDR2 is SNEGSKA (reference sequence). As DNA, the CDR3 is TGCAGTGCTAGACAGGGGAATTCACCCCTCCACTTT. This gives the protein CSARQGNSPLHF.

This clonotype was counted ten times or more. The chain links TRBV5-1 to TRBJ2-5; the D is unclear. Germline-derived CDR1 and CDR2 are SGHRS and YFSETQ. The CDR3 has 14 amino acids. Trimming took off 1 base at V and 0 bases at J, with 7 bases between the two ends. CDR3 sequence (DNA): TGCGCCAGCAGCTTGTACGCTAACCAAGAGACCCAGTACTTC. Encoded protein: CASSLYANQETQYF.

On this clonotype itself: Given a much more abundant clone one base away, this may be a read error. The chain employs TRBV7-9 and TRBJ1-4, with unresolved D. CDR3 length: 13 residues. Germline V lookup: CDR1 SEHNR, CDR2 FQNEAQ (reference sequence). This CDR3 is CASSFATNEKRFF. The CDR3 DNA reads TGTGCCAGCAGCTTTGCAACTAATGAAAAACGGTTTTTT.

Notes on this clonotype: The junction differs from germline at one of its ends, possibly a read error. V usage is TRBV27 and J usage is TRBJ1-2; maybe TRBD1 (6 bases). Germline assignment: CDR1 MNHEY and CDR2 SMNVEV (reference sequence). This CDR3 spans 13 amino acids. CDR3 region: CASSADSNYDYTF. The CDR3 DNA sequence: TGTGCCAGCAGTGCGGACAGCAACTATGACTACACCTTC.

The rearrangement uses TRBV7-9 and TRBJ2-2, with D perhaps given as TRBD1 or TRBD2 (5 bases each). The CDR3 has 18 amino acids. The V and J ends lost 4 bases and 1 base respectively, with 19 bases between them. Per germline, CDR1 SEHNR and CDR2 FQNEAQ (reference sequence). This CDR3 is CASSYPARVGVNTGELFF. The CDR3 coding sequence is TGTGCCAGCAGCTATCCCGCGCGTGTGGGGGTGAACACCGGGGAGCTGTTTTTT.

The chain joins TRBV5-1 to TRBJ1-5; 8 nucleotides agree with TRBD1. There are 16 residues in the CDR3. J lost 3 bases, V lost 1 base, and 6 bases had no gene match. Germline V CDR1 and CDR2: SGHRS, YFSETQ. DNA of the CDR3: TGCGCCAGCAGCTTGAGAGCAGGGGGCCCCAATCAGCCCCAGCATTTT. It specifies CASSLRAGGPNQPQHF.

This clonotype has at least ten counts. CDR3 sequence reads: CASSFWQLSNEQFF. The DNA for the CDR3 is TGTGCCAGCAGTTTTTGGCAGTTAAGCAATGAGCAGTTCTTC. The V call is TRBV12-3 or TRBV12-4, the J call TRBJ2-1, with D unclear. This CDR3 has 14 residues. The V gene lost 3 bases and the J gene lost 6 bases, with 12 bases spanning the gap.

The sample holds a few counts of this clonotype. The gene calls are TRBV24-1 and TRBJ2-3, with 12 bases fitting TRBD2. With 3 bases clipped from V and 0 bases from J, the junction kept 0 bases outside the gene matches. From germline, CDR1 is KGHDR and CDR2 SFDVKD. This CDR3 has 16 amino acids. DNA for the CDR3: TGTGCCACCAGTGATGGACTAGCGGGAAGCACAGATACGCAGTATTTT. As protein: CATSDGLAGSTDTQYF.

The V and J genes are TRBV20-1 and TRBJ1-5; tentatively, D is TRBD1 (6 bases). The germline V gene encodes CDR1 DFQATT and CDR2 SNEGSKA (reference sequence). The CDR3 has 15 amino acids. Trimming stripped 5 bases from V and 4 bases from J, with 18 bases between. The CDR3 nucleotides read TGCAGTGCTCAGCGGCAGACAGGTTCTAATCAGCCCCAGCATTTT. It specifies CSAQRQTGSNQPQHF.

The J gene is TRBJ1-1, the V gene TRBV5-6, with 10 bases matching TRBD1. From germline, CDR1 is SGHDT and CDR2 YYEEEE. This CDR3 has 15 residues. V lost 1 base and J lost 8; bases outside the gene matches: 8. CDR3 in DNA: TGTGCCAGCAGCTTGCCCGGGACAGGGGACCAAGAAGCTTTCTTT. It is translated as CASSLPGTGDQEAFF.

Many counts were recorded for this clonotype. This chain uses TRBV11-2 with TRBJ2-3; the match to TRBD1 covers 7 bases. Germline V CDR1 and CDR2: SGHAT, FQNNGV. The J segment lost 4 bases and the V segment lost 5 bases, leaving 9 bases of the junction unmatched. The length of the CDR3 is 15 residues. CDR3 nucleotide sequence: TGTGCCAGCAGCCCCCAGGGGGTAACGGCAGATACGCAGTATTTT. Translation: CASSPQGVTADTQYF.

This clonotype showed up just a few times. A read error is possible here, since a much larger clone lies one base away. This chain links TRBV6-5 with TRBJ2-7; TRBD1 matches at 8 bases. Germline V gene lookup returns CDR1 MNHEY and CDR2 SVGAGI. The CDR3 is made up of 14 amino acids. Trimming at V came to 10 bases and at J to 6 bases, leaving 14 bases not matched to a gene. DNA of the CDR3: TGTGCCACCTTCTCGGACAGGGCACCCTGCGAGCAGTACTTC. This codes for CATFSDRAPCEQYF.

This clonotype was counted many times. This sequence joins TRBV7-2 and TRBJ2-1; D possibly matches TRBD1 or TRBD2 (5 bases each). This CDR3 has 14 residues. Germline V gene data show CDR1 as SGHTA and CDR2 as FQGNSA. With 1 base removed from V and 7 bases from J, the gap between germline ends came to 11 bases. The CDR3 sequence is CASSLDGAGNEQFF. CDR3 DNA sequence: TGTGCCAGCAGCTTAGATGGGGCGGGTAATGAGCAGTTCTTC.

The V gene is TRBV10-1, the J gene TRBJ1-5; D remains unclear. There are 13 residues in the CDR3. Trimming shortened V by 4 bases and J by 5 bases, and 9 bases separated the two germline ends. The germline CDR1 and CDR2 sequences are WNHNN and SYGVQD (reference sequence). The chain's CDR3 is CASSVGQDQPQHF. CDR3 in DNA: TGCGCCAGCAGTGTCGGGCAGGATCAGCCCCAGCATTTT.

This clonotype appeared a few times. Its ends do not fully match the called genes, so a read error is possible. The chain joins TRBV20-1 to TRBJ1-4; D remains unclear. Germline lookup yields CDR1 DFQATT and CDR2 SNEGSKA (reference sequence). The CDR3 has 12 amino acids. This CDR3 reads CSTQDLNEKRFF. The DNA of the CDR3 is TGCAGTACGCAAGATCTTAATGAAAAACGGTTTTTT.

This clonotype was observed a handful of times. A read error may be the cause here, since a much bigger clone is one base away. The J gene is TRBJ2-1, the V gene TRBV5-1, with TRBD1 matching 8 bases. The junction had 10 bases not matched to a gene; V was cut back by 0 bases and J by 8 bases. The CDR3 length is 16 residues. CDR1 SGHRS and CDR2 YFSETQ come from the germline V gene. CDR3 protein: CASSLEGDRICDEQFF. Written as DNA, the CDR3 is TGCGCCAGCAGCTTGGAAGGGGACAGGATTTGCGATGAGCAGTTCTTC.

This clonotype was recorded at least ten times. This chain uses TRBV10-3 with TRBJ2-1; possibly TRBD2 for D (5 bases). Between the trimmed V and J ends, which lost 6 bases and 7 bases, there was a span of 10 bases. Germline V gene sequence: CDR1 ENHRY, CDR2 SYGVKD. There are 12 residues in the CDR3. The CDR3, as DNA: TGTGCCATCAGGGATACGGGAAATGAGCAGTTCTTC. Its translation: CAIRDTGNEQFF.

Only a few counts were recorded for this clonotype. This could be a read error, since a much larger clone is one nucleotide away. This chain connects TRBV27 to TRBJ2-1; unclear D gene. The J call is uncertain, as TRBJ2-7 better fits the DNA end. The CDR3 is 16 residues long. Germline values: CDR1 MNHEY, CDR2 SMNVEV (reference sequence). This CDR3 is CASSHTPITAYNEQYF. CDR3 coding DNA: TGTGCCAGCAGCCATACCCCTATCACAGCCTACAATGAGCAGTACTTC.

J is TRBJ2-7 and V is TRBV6-2 or TRBV6-3, with a tentative D call TRBD1 (5 bases). The CDR3 contains 15 residues. Germline V gene lookup returns CDR1 MNHEY and CDR2 SVGEGT. Trimming removed 6 bases at V and 2 bases at J, with 17 bases between. The CDR3 region has the DNA TGTGCCAGCAGCTGGGGTACGACGGACACCTACGAGCAGTACTTC. It yields the protein CASSWGTTDTYEQYF.

This clonotype was seen only a few times. V and J are TRBV24-1 and TRBJ1-1; 7 bases map to TRBD1. Germline V gene data show CDR1 as KGHDR and CDR2 as SFDVKD. The V and J ends lost 7 bases and 5 bases, in that order; junction bases with no gene match: 9. The CDR3 has 14 residues. CDR3 residues: CATSPSTGVTEAFF. The CDR3 nucleotides read TGTGCCACCAGCCCCAGCACAGGGGTGACTGAAGCTTTCTTT.

Concerning this clonotype: Just one base apart from a much larger clone, this may be a read error. This sequence joins TRBV29-1 and TRBJ2-5; no clear D gene. Between the trimmed V and J ends, which lost 8 bases and 13 bases, there was a span of 20 bases. This CDR3 contains 11 residues. Germline lookup yields CDR1 SQVTM and CDR2 ANQGSEA. CDR3 loop: CSHRWSNERYF. The CDR3, as DNA: TGCAGCCACCGGTGGAGCAATGAGCGGTACTTC.

This clonotype was detected ten times or more. This chain links TRBV10-3 with TRBJ2-7, with D possibly being TRBD1 (6 bases). The germline V and J ends were trimmed by 4 bases and 4 bases, with 11 bases remaining between them. The CDR3 consists of 13 residues. Per germline, CDR1 ENHRY and CDR2 SYGVKD. The CDR3 sequence: CAISGIQGYEQYF. The CDR3 DNA sequence: TGTGCCATCAGTGGGATTCAGGGGTACGAGCAGTACTTC.

Remarks on this clonotype: It may be a read error: a sequence one base away is much more abundant. This rearrangement joins TRBV12-3 or TRBV12-4 to TRBJ1-5; D not certain. The CDR3 has 15 amino acids. V lost 3 bases and J lost 5, with 14 bases in between. As DNA, the CDR3 is TGTGCCAGCAGTTTGACCAACCGGTTCTATCAGCCCCAGCATTTT. Translated: CASSLTNRFYQPQHF.

The chain is built from TRBV5-1 and TRBJ2-1; D remains unclear. The germline V gene has CDR1 SGHRS and CDR2 YFSETQ. This CDR3 contains 15 residues. Trimming took off 2 bases at V and 4 bases at J, with 13 bases between the two ends. The CDR3 nucleotides are TGCGCCAGCAGCTTAACAGTTATATTATACAATGAGCAGTTCTTC. Encoded protein: CASSLTVILYNEQFF.

This clonotype was seen ten or more times. The chain joins TRBV7-2 to TRBJ2-5, with D perhaps TRBD2 (5 bases). The CDR3 consists of 15 residues. Germline loops: CDR1 SGHTA, CDR2 FQGNSA. V was cut by 2 bases and J by 2 bases, with 12 bases left in between. The CDR3 region is CASSLRSSGQETQYF. CDR3 coding DNA: TGTGCCAGCAGCTTACGTAGTTCGGGGCAAGAGACCCAGTACTTC.

V gene TRBV18 combines with J gene TRBJ2-5, with D possibly matching TRBD2 (5 bases). The CDR3 contains 15 residues. Trimming took off 4 bases at V and 7 bases at J, with 19 bases between the two ends. Germline V gene lookup returns CDR1 KGHSH and CDR2 LQKENI. The CDR3 reads CASSHLNQGLGTQYF. The DNA for the CDR3 is TGTGCCAGCTCACACCTAAACCAAGGACTCGGGACCCAGTACTTC.